The rows below give T cell receptor beta chains drawn from one sample of a study of OX40 agonist ivuxolimab in advanced cancers. TCRdb's table, derived via immunoSEQ multiplex PCR, lists solely in-frame clones and lacks some. Seen here are just over 50,000 clones, approximately 84% observed once, and the top ten hold roughly 3%. This specimen consisted of CD4+ or CD8+ T cells sorted from blood, obtained in a trial of the OX40 agonist ivuxolimab. The receptors derive from an adult with an advanced solid tumor such as melanoma, head and neck, liver or kidney cancer. CDR3s include the opening cysteine and the closing phenylalanine or tryptophan.

V gene,CDR3 protein
TRBV2,CASSSTGVPQETQYF
TRBV5-1,CASSLGSGSGSTDTQYF
TRBV5-1,CASSLGDPGPYEKLFF
TRBV5-1,CASSLGQSYEQYF
TRBV10-1,CASSGLYGAGELFF
TRBV6-6,CASNEKRNDDTQYF
TRBV27,CASTTRPGGGYTF
TRBV6-1,CASAGQHSNQPQHF
TRBV6-6,CASSYFRDGEQYF
TRBV4-1,CASSTQQGDTEAFF
TRBV5-1,CASSRGQLGSYNSPLHF
TRBV5-6,CASSSGAAAGGWQEKLFF
TRBV28,CASSGAGGSWEQFF
TRBV11-2,CASRRTGTAKNIQYF
TRBV12-5,CNKSTPEQYF
TRBV15,CATSSDRGGYGYTF
TRBV18,CASSPGTRGTEAFF
TRBV18,CASSQGAAETQYF
TRBV4-1,CASSQRSQNEKLFF
TRBV13,CASSFRRGSGETQYF
TRBV27,CASSPDRGRYREKLFF
TRBV11-3,CASSLDGGPGSEQYF
TRBV29-1,CSGVAAQETQYF
TRBV4-3,CASSQDRVRGEQYF
TRBV2,CASTVAVTNSPLHF
TRBV7-7,CASSLGVQGEQYF
TRBV5-3,CARSRGLANYGYTF
TRBV7-6,CASSLSETGGPPHF